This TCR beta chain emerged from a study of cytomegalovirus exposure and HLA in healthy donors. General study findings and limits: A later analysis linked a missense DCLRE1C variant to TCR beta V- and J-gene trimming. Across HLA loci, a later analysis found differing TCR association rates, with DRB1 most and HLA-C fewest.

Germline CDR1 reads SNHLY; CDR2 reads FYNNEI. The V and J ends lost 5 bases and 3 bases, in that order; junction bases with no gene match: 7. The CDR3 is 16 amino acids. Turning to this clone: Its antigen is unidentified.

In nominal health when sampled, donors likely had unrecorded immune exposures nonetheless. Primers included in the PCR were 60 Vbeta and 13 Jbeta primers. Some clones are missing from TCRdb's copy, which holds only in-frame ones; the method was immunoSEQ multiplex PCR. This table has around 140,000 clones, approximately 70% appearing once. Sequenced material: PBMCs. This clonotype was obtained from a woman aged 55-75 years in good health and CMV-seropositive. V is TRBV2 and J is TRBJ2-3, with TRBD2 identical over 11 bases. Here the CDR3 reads CASSLTSGTRTDTQYF. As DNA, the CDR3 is TGTGCCAGCAGTCTGACTAGCGGGACGAGGACAGATACGCAGTATTTT.